This paragraph covers one T cell receptor beta chain sequence. Its binding antigen is unknown. Per-base quality was not reported, and no clone a single base away is much larger than it. TCR beta CDR3 regions were sequenced from DNA using the immunoSEQ Assay. The authors processed their data as follows. To compute T cell density, TCR beta template counts were normalized to usable DNA, which was estimated by amplifying housekeeping genes. Using the preseqR package, richness was estimated by extrapolating to 120,000 templates for tissue samples and 400,000 templates for PBMC samples. Clonality was taken to be one minus Pielou's evenness. Differential abundance testing on productive amino-acid clonotypes, with a minimum total count of 5 and an alpha of 0.1, was used to identify tissue-enriched TCRs. The Jaccard Index and the Morisita Overlap Index were used to quantify repertoire overlap between compartments. GLIPH clustered TCR beta CDR3s with public tetramer-defined viral CDR3s; viral motifs required at least three viral sequences plus V-gene enrichment. TCRdb re-hosts the immuneACCESS table, in-frame sequences only. Its copies lack some clones; in the studies checked, an unresolved V gene accounts for under half of them, and the cause for the rest is not known. V and J calls and clone size are copied from that table; D and trimming were computed from the DNA. A total of about 130,000 clones appear in this sample, roughly nine tenths of them only once. The leading ten clones occupy approximately 1.5% of the sample.

At diagnosis, peripheral blood, uninvolved tumor-adjacent lung and tumor were collected and stored as a combination of fresh-frozen and FFPE material. For TCR repertoire profiling, blood samples were analyzed as peripheral blood mononuclear cells. CDR1 and CDR2 were assigned from the germline V gene as MGHRA and YSYEKL. Cut back by 0 bases and 5 bases, the V and J ends lie 8 bases apart. Reading from cysteine to phenylalanine, the CDR3 counts 13 amino acids. The DNA shown is the 39-base CDR3, in frame from base 1. This sample was taken from a study of T cells in localized non-small cell lung cancer (TCRdb year 2020). Study-wide context: T cell repertoires of hundreds of early-stage NSCLC patients were analyzed, with tumors being compared against uninvolved tumor-adjacent lungs. The cohort consisted of approximately 240 treatment-naive NSCLC patients whose localized lung tumors had been resected. NSCLC patients had a mean age of roughly 66 years, and more than 120 were male and around 110 female. Results and caveats for the whole study, not just this receptor: Because multi-region tumor sequencing was not performed, intratumor heterogeneity could not be ruled out. Uninvolved tumor-adjacent lung showed the highest T cell clonality, higher than tumor, which suggests more focused antigenic responses in the uninvolved tumor-adjacent lung. Longer overall survival was associated with higher blood T cell density, whereas shorter survival was associated with higher adjacent-lung clonality. Because the study design was exploratory, TCR variables were selected using unadjusted p-values without false-discovery rate correction. Of the top 100 tumor clones, a median of approximately 60 were detected in paired uninvolved adjacent lung; approximately 28 were also among that lung's top 100.

The chain uses TRBV4-1 and TRBJ2-7; no D gene is confidently identified. Specimen: peripheral blood, collected before any cancer treatment. The TCR originated in a female donor over 55 with stage I lung adenocarcinoma. The sequence in DNA is TGCGCCAGCAGCCAAGAGCAGCACCACGAGCAGTACTTC. This gives the protein CASSQEQHHEQYF.